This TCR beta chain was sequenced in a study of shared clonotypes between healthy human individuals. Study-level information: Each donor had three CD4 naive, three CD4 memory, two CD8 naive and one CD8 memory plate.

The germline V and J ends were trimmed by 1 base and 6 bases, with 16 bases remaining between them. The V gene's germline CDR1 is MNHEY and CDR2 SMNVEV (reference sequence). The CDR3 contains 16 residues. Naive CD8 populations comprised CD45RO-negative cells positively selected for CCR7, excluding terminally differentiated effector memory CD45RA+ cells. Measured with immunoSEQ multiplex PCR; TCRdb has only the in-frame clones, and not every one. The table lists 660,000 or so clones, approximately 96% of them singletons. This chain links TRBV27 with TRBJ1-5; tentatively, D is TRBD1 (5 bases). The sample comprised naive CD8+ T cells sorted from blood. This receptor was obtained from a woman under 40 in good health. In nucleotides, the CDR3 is TGTGCCAGCAGTTTATACTCGGGGGGTAGGGGTCAGCCCCAGCATTTT. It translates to CASSLYSGGRGQPQHF.